Sequencing of this T cell receptor (beta chain) was carried out in a study of blood T cell repertoires in COVID-19. Turning to the study itself: From T cells, B-cell-depleted T cells, or PBMCs came the material, which was cDNA or gDNA.

The repertoire was sequenced with immunoSEQ multiplex PCR; TCRdb's copy has only in-frame clones and lacks some. Among 400,000 to 450,000 clones listed, about 90% were seen once. The trim removed 5 bases at V and 4 bases at J, leaving 12 bases unmatched. The CDR3 is 16 residues long. Germline-derived CDR1 and CDR2 are SGHNT and YENEEA. The chain couples TRBV11-3 to TRBJ1-2, with TRBD1 identical over 8 bases. The sequence derives from a man aged 18-30 years who had recovered from COVID-19. Sequenced material: PBMCs or T cells enriched from blood (not recorded which). The CDR3 sequence is CASSPIWPQGAYGYTF. The DNA for the CDR3 is TGTGCCAGCAGCCCAATTTGGCCCCAGGGGGCCTATGGCTACACCTTC.